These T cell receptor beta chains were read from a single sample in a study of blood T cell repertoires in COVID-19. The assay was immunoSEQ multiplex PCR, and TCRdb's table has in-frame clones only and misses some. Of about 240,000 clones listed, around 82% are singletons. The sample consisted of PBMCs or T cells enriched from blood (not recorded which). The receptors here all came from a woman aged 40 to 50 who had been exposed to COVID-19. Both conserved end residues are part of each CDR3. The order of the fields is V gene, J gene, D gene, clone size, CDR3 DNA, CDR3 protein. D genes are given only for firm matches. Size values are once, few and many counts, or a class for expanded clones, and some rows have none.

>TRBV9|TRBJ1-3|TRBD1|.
TGTGCCAGCAGCCTCCGGACAGGGGTCTCTGGAAACACCATATATTTT
CASSLRTGVSGNTIYF
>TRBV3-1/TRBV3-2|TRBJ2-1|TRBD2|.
TGTGCCAGCAGCCAATTTGGACTAGGGTCCTACAATGAGCAGTTCTTC
CASSQFGLGSYNEQFF
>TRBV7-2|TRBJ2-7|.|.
TGTGCCAGCAGCCAAACAGGGCCGCAATACGAGCAGTACTTC
CASSQTGPQYEQYF
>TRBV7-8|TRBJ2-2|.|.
TGTGCCAGCAGCTCCCGCAGGGTGTACACCGGGGAGCTGTTTTTT
CASSSRRVYTGELFF
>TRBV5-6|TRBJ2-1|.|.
TGTGCCAGCAGCTTGAGGGGGGGACTCTCCTACAATGAGCAGTTCTTC
CASSLRGGLSYNEQFF
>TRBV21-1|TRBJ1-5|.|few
TGTGCCAGCAGCAAACCCCAGGACAGGGCAGTGGATCAGCCCCAGCATTTT
CASSKPQDRAVDQPQHF
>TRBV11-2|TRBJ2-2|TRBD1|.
TGTGCCAGCAGCTACAGGGGGCCCAAGGTCACCGGGGAGCTGTTTTTT
CASSYRGPKVTGELFF
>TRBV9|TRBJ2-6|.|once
TGTGCCAGCAGCTTCCACCGGGACTCTTCTGGGGCCAACGTCCTGACTTTC
CASSFHRDSSGANVLTF
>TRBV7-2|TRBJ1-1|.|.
TGTGCCAGCAGCTTAGGGGAGGTCAGGACTGAAGCTTTCTTT
CASSLGEVRTEAFF
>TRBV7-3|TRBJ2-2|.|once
TGTGCCAGCAGCTCTACTACGGGGGAGCTGTTTTTT
CASSSTTGELFF
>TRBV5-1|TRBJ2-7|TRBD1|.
TGCGCCAGCAGCTCCGGGACAGGGGGTTTCTACGAGCAGTACTTC
CASSSGTGGFYEQYF
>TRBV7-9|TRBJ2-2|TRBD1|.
TGTGCCAGCAGCAAGGGACAGGGGAACACCGGGGAGCTGTTTTTT
CASSKGQGNTGELFF
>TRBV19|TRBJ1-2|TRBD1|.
TGTGCCACCCAAGACAGGGGTTATAATGGCTACACCTTC
CATQDRGYNGYTF
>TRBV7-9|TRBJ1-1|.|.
TGTGCCAGCAGCCCTACCCGGGACTCCAGCGGGGCTTTCTTT
CASSPTRDSSGAFF
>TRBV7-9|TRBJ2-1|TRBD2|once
TGTGCCAGCAGCTTAGACGCACTAGCGGGTCCCTACAATGAGCAGTTCTTC
CASSLDALAGPYNEQFF
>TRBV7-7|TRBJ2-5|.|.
TGTGCTAGCAGCCCTCAGGTGGGGGGCCAAGAGACCCAGTACTTC
CASSPQVGGQETQYF
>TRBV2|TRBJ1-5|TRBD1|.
TGTGCCAGCTGTTTGGACAGGGGCAGCAATCAGCCCCAGCATTTT
CASCLDRGSNQPQHF